The T cell receptor beta chain described here comes from a study of blood T cell repertoires in COVID-19. Background on the study: There were acute and convalescent COVID-19 samples, and they came from the United States, Italy and Spain. The analysed material was cDNA or gDNA that came from T cells, B-cell-depleted T cells, or PBMCs.

Authors' analysis steps: How many nucleated cells were present was estimated from reference gene primer amplification. TCRdb keeps only in-frame clones here, not all; method: immunoSEQ multiplex PCR. D and trimming come from the DNA, and the V and J calls and clone size come from that table. Of a few hundred thousand clones in the sample, more than 75% are singletons; the top ten hold 6.5% to 9%. After removal of 2 bases from V and 0 bases from J, the junction contained 4 bases not matched to a gene. The CDR3 extends over 16 amino acids. CDR1 and CDR2 from the germline V gene are SGHRS and YFSETQ. The study recruited people aged roughly 18 to 95 years across 20 to 30 US areas.

Sequenced input: PBMCs or T cells enriched from blood (not recorded which). The chain uses TRBV5-1 and TRBJ2-3, with 9 bases matching TRBD1. The sequence was collected from a woman in her thirties or forties with acute COVID-19. This CDR3 reads CASSLQGAQSTDTQYF. The CDR3 coding sequence is TGCGCCAGCAGCTTACAGGGGGCGCAAAGCACAGATACGCAGTATTTT.